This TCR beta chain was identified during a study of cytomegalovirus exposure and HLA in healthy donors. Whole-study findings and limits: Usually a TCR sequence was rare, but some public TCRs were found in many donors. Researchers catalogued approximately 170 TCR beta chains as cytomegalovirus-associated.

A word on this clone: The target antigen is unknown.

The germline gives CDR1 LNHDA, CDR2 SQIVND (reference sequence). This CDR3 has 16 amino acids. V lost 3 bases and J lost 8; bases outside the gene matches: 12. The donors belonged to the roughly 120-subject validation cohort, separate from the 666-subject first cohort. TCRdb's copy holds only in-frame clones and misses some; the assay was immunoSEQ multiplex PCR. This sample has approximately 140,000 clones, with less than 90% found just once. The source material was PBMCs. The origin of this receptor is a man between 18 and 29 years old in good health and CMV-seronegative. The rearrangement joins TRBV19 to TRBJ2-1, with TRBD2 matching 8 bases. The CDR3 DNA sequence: TGTGCCAGTAGTATCCTCTGGCGGGAGGCCGGCTATGAGCAGTTCTTC. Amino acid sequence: CASSILWREAGYEQFF.